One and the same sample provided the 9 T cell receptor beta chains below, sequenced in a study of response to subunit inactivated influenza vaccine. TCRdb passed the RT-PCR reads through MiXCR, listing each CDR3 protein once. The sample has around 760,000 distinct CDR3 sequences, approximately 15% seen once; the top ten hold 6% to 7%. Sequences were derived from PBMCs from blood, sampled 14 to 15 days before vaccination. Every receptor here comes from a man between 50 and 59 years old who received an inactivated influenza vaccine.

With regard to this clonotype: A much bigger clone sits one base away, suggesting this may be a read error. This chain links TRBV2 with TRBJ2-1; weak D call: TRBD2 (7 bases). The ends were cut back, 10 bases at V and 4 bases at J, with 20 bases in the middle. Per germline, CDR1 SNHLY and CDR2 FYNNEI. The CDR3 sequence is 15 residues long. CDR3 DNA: TGTGCCACTATGGGGGCTAGCGGAGGATACAATGAGCAGTTCTTC. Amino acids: CATMGASGGYNEQFF.

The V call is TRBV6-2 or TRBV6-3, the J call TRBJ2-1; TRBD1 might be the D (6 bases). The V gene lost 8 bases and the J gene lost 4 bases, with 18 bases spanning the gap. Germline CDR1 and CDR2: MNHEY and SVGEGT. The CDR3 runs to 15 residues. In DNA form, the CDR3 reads TGTGCCAGCGCGACCGGGACAACCTTGTACAATGAGCAGTTCTTC. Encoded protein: CASATGTTLYNEQFF.

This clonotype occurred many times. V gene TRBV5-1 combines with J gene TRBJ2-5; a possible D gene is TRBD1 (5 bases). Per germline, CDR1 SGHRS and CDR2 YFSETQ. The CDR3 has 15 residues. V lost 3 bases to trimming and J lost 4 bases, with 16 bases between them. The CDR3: CASSWGSMGLETQYF. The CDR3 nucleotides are TGCGCCAGCAGCTGGGGATCTATGGGGCTAGAGACCCAGTACTTC.

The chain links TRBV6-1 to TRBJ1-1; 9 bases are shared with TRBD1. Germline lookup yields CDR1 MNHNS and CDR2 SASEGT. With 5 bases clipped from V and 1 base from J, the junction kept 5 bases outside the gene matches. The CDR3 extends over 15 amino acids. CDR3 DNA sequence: TGTGCCAGCAGTCCCGGGACAGGGCGGAACACTGAAGCTTTCTTT. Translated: CASSPGTGRNTEAFF.

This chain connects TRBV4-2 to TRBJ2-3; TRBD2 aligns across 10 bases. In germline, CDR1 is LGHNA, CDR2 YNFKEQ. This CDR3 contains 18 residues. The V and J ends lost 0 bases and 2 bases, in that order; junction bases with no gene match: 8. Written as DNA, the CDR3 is TGTGCCAGCAGCCAAGAAACACGGACTAGCGGACTCACAGATACGCAGTATTTT. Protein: CASSQETRTSGLTDTQYF.

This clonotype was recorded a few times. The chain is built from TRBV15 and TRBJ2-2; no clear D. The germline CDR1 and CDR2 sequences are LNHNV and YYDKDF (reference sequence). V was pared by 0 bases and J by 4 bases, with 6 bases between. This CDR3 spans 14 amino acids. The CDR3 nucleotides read TGTGCCACCAGCAGAGATCTAACCACCGGGGAGCTGTTTTTT. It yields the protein CATSRDLTTGELFF.

CDR3 loop: CASSPGVDTGELFF. CDR3 sequence (DNA): TGTGCCAGCAGCCCCGGGGTTGACACCGGGGAGCTGTTTTTT. This chain connects TRBV4-2 to TRBJ2-2; TRBD2 might be the D (5 bases). This CDR3 contains 14 residues. CDR1 is LGHNA and CDR2 is YNFKEQ in the germline V gene. Between the trimmed V and J ends, which lost 4 bases and 3 bases, there was a span of 9 bases.

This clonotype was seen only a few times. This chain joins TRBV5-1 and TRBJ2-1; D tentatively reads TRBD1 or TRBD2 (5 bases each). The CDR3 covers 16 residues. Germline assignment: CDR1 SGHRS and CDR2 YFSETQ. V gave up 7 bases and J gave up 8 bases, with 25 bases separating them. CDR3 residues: CASSTWDLRAVHEQFF. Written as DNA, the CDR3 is TGCGCCAGCTCGACCTGGGACCTCCGGGCAGTCCATGAGCAGTTCTTC.

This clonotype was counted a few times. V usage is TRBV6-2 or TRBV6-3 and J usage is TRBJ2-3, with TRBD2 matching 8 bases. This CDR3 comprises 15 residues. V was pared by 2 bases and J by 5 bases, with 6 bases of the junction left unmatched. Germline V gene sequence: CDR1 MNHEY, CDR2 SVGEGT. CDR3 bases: TGTGCCAGCAGTTACACCGGGGGGGCCATAGATACGCAGTATTTT. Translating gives CASSYTGGAIDTQYF.